This T cell receptor beta chain is drawn from a study of blood T cell repertoires in COVID-19. On the study more broadly: Samples of COVID-19 (acute and convalescent) were obtained from the United States, Italy and Spain. Sources were T cells, B-cell-depleted T cells, or PBMCs; the material itself was cDNA or gDNA.

Authors' methods: Amplified reference gene primers provided the basis for estimating nucleated cell counts. Here immunoSEQ multiplex PCR was the method, and the copy in TCRdb shows in-frame clones only, minus some. The V and J calls and clone size were taken over from that table, and D and trimming were inferred from the DNA. The profile covers about 260,000 clones, with about nine tenths appearing a single time and 4% taken by the ten largest. The germline CDR1 and CDR2 sequences are SGHRS and YFSETQ. The CDR3 runs 15 residues. After removal of 6 bases from V and 2 bases from J, the junction contained 11 bases not matched to a gene.

This clonotype was sampled from a man in his sixties who had recovered from COVID-19. This rearrangement joins TRBV5-1 to TRBJ2-7, with 7 bases aligning to TRBD1. Input material: peripheral blood. The DNA of the CDR3 is TGCGCCAGCACCTCATCGACAGGGACGACCTACGAGCAGTACTTC. Residues: CASTSSTGTTYEQYF. The whole variable domain, filled in from reference TRBV5-1 and TRBJ2-7, reads KAGVTQTPRYLIKTRGQQVTLSCSPISGHRSVSWYQQTPGQGLQFLFEYFSETQRNKGNFPGRFSGRQFSNSRSEMNVSTLELGDSALYLCASTSSTGTTYEQYFGPGTRLTVT.